The T cell receptor (beta chain) under discussion was sequenced for a study of shared clonotypes between healthy human individuals. General study points: The genetic and exposure-history diversity represented was limited by few donors. Generation of non-shared clonotypes was less probable than generation of clonotypes shared by all four donors.

Profiling relied on immunoSEQ multiplex PCR, and the TCRdb table lists in-frame clones only, not all of them. This sample has hundreds of thousands of clones, with 90% to 95% found just once. Of note for this clone: Its target is unknown.

CD45RO negativity and positive selection for CCR7 defined naive CD8 cells, a population that excluded terminally differentiated effector memory CD45RA+ cells. The V gene's germline CDR1 is SEHNR and CDR2 FQNEAQ (reference sequence). The CDR3 totals 15 residues. The V end was cut by 2 bases, the J end by 4 bases, with 11 bases between. The chain has TRBV7-9 and TRBJ2-2; the D gene is possibly TRBD2 (6 bases). Sequenced: naive CD8+ T cells sorted from blood. The TCR comes from a man younger than 40 in good health. For the CDR3, the DNA is TGTGCCAGCAGCTTACCCGGGAGCCGCACCGGGGAGCTGTTTTTT. Translating gives CASSLPGSRTGELFF.